This TCR beta chain was identified in a study of blood T cells in healthy people across ages. Germline values: CDR1 SQVTM, CDR2 ANQGSEA. Germline trimming cut 6 bases from V and 3 bases from J; bases unmatched to any gene: 6. This CDR3 region has 13 residues. Alongside a J-beta primer mix, a sample-barcoded 5' primer served in a second PCR lasting roughly 7 to 12 cycles. TCRdb processed the 5' RACE reads anew with MiXCR; each CDR3 protein has one entry. The table includes around 400,000 distinct CDR3 sequences, more than 45% detected once. The V and J genes are TRBV29-1 and TRBJ1-1, with 8 nucleotides matching TRBD1. The clonotype was recovered from a man in his sixties in good health. Sample: blood. CDR3 DNA sequence: TGCAGCGTAAACAGGGGGTTACACACTGAAGCTTTCTTT. It codes for CSVNRGLHTEAFF.